This TCR beta chain was found in a study of blood T cell repertoires in COVID-19. Across the whole study: Italy, Spain and the United States were the sources of the convalescent and acute COVID-19 samples. The analysed material was cDNA or gDNA that came from T cells, B-cell-depleted T cells, or PBMCs.

This CDR3 is 16 amino acids long. Germline assignment: CDR1 SGHRS and CDR2 YFSETQ. Trimming pared 3 bases from V and 3 bases from J, leaving 15 bases between. In the authors' workflow: Estimates of nucleated cell counts were drawn from the amplification of reference gene primers. Using immunoSEQ multiplex PCR, the repertoire was profiled, and TCRdb retains in-frame clones only, with some absent. The D gene and trimming were derived from the DNA, and the V and J assignments and clone size from that table. Here the sample spans some 140,000 clones, roughly 84% being singletons. Recruits, aged roughly 18 to 89 years, lived in 24 US areas.

This clonotype originated in a man aged 35 to 55 with acute COVID-19. The V gene is TRBV5-1, the J gene TRBJ2-2; the D gene is possibly TRBD2 (7 bases). The sequencing input was PBMCs or T cells enriched from blood (not recorded which). The CDR3 loop reads CASSSLGGGHTGELFF. CDR3 DNA: TGCGCCAGCAGCTCCCTAGGGGGGGGACACACCGGGGAGCTGTTTTTT.